What follows is one TCR beta chain and its context. Its antigen is undetermined. This entry belongs to a study of blood T cells in healthy people across ages. The study's findings and limits: Age brought a roughly linear fall in TCR beta diversity measured per million T cells.

Alongside a J-beta primer mix, a sample-barcoded 5' primer served in a second PCR lasting about 6 to 11 cycles. Via MiXCR, TCRdb re-called the 5' RACE reads, giving one row per CDR3 protein. The sample has hundreds of thousands of distinct CDR3 sequences, roughly 60% seen once. Sequencing was done on a sample of blood. This receptor was identified in a man aged 25-45 years in good health.

The CDR3 sequence: CSSAPEVRSYNEQFF. The CDR3 coding sequence is TGCAGCTCGGCCCCGGAGGTTCGCTCCTACAATGAGCAGTTCTTC. The rearrangement uses TRBV29-1 and TRBJ2-1, with a possible D match to TRBD2 (5 bases). Trimming shortened V by 8 bases and J by 0 bases, and 17 bases separated the two germline ends. The CDR3 is 15 amino acids. From germline, CDR1 is SQVTM and CDR2 ANQGSEA.